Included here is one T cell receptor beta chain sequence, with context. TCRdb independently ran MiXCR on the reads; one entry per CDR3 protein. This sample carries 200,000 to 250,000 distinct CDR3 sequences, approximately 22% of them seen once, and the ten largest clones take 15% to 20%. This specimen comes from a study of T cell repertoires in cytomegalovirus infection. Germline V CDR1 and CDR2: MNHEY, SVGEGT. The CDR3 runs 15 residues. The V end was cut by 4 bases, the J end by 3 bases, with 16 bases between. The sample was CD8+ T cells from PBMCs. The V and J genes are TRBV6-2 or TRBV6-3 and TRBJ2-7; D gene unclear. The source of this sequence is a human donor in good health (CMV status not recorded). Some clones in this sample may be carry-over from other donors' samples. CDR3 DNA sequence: TGTGCCAGCAGTTCCCCTAGGGCCCTACTCTACGAGCAGTACTTC. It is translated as CASSSPRALLYEQYF.